This TCR beta chain was sequenced for a study of T-cell reconstitution after alpha-beta-depleted transplantation in children. It was with unique molecular identifiers that the TCRbeta library was prepared. TCRdb recomputed calls from the PCR reads with MiXCR, one row per CDR3 protein. This sample has some 300,000 distinct CDR3 sequences, with roughly a tenth found just once. In this sample, this clonotype turned up many times. Germline V gives CDR1 DFQATT, CDR2 SNEGSKA (reference sequence). Trimming took off 5 bases at V and 0 bases at J, with 17 bases between the two ends. The CDR3 spans 16 residues.

The clonotype was recovered from a boy less than two years old with acute myeloid leukemia, due to receive a stem cell transplant. This chain uses TRBV20-1 with TRBJ2-1; D ambiguous. This specimen was PBMCs, taken before TCRalphabeta/CD19-depleted stem cell transplant. CDR3 region: CSAPVPEPSSYNEQFF. In DNA form, the CDR3 reads TGCAGTGCTCCTGTCCCTGAGCCGTCCTCCTACAATGAGCAGTTCTTC.